Listed below are T cell receptor beta chains from one sample, sequenced in a study of early T cells in non-severe SARS-CoV-2 infection. TCRdb reprocessed the 5' RACE reads via MiXCR and lists one record per CDR3 protein. The profile shows 50,000 to 60,000 distinct CDR3 sequences, 6.5% to 7.5% of them singletons. The sequencing here drew on whole blood, taken at baseline. The receptors come from an adult who was a healthcare worker with PCR-confirmed SARS-CoV-2 infection or an uninfected control (not recorded which). Both conserved end residues are part of each CDR3. D genes are given only for firm matches. The size field is filled for only some rows; it gives once, few, many or a size class.

V gene: TRBV5-1
CDR3 length: 16
J gene: TRBJ2-5
D gene: TRBD2
clone size: many
CDR3 protein: CASSLGSGGEQETQYF
CDR3 DNA: TGCGCCAGCAGCTTGGGAAGCGGGGGAGAACAAGAGACCCAGTACTTC

V gene: TRBV12-3/TRBV12-4
CDR3 length: 11
J gene: TRBJ2-1
D gene: .
clone size: many
CDR3 protein: CASSLDYERFF
CDR3 DNA: TGTGCCAGCAGTTTAGATTACGAGCGCTTCTTC

V gene: TRBV7-2
CDR3 length: 13
J gene: TRBJ2-1
D gene: .
clone size: .
CDR3 protein: CASSRGAYNEQFF
CDR3 DNA: TGTGCCAGCAGCCGGGGGGCTTACAATGAGCAGTTCTTC

V gene: TRBV2
CDR3 length: 12
J gene: TRBJ2-1
D gene: .
clone size: many
CDR3 protein: CASIPVGSRQFF
CDR3 DNA: TGTGCCAGCATCCCAGTGGGCTCTCGGCAGTTCTTC

V gene: TRBV11-2
CDR3 length: 12
J gene: TRBJ1-2
D gene: .
clone size: .
CDR3 protein: CASSRTVDGYTF
CDR3 DNA: TGTGCCAGCAGCCGGACTGTTGATGGCTACACCTTC

V gene: TRBV7-9
CDR3 length: 14
J gene: TRBJ1-5
D gene: .
clone size: many
CDR3 protein: CASSLSDSNQPQHF
CDR3 DNA: TGTGCCAGCAGCTTATCCGATAGCAATCAGCCCCAGCATTTT

V gene: TRBV19
CDR3 length: 16
J gene: TRBJ2-1
D gene: TRBD2
clone size: few
CDR3 protein: CASSIVSGGAFNEQFF
CDR3 DNA: TGTGCCAGTAGTATAGTTAGCGGGGGGGCCTTCAATGAGCAGTTCTTC

V gene: TRBV7-9
CDR3 length: 12
J gene: TRBJ2-7
D gene: .
clone size: many
CDR3 protein: CASSLGYYEQYF
CDR3 DNA: TGTGCCAGCAGCTTAGGGTACTACGAGCAGTACTTC

V gene: TRBV28
CDR3 length: 17
J gene: TRBJ1-2
D gene: .
clone size: many
CDR3 protein: CASSSPDRTHSNYGYTF
CDR3 DNA: TGTGCCAGCAGTTCACCTGACAGGACCCACTCTAACTATGGCTACACCTTC

V gene: TRBV28
CDR3 length: 14
J gene: TRBJ1-1
D gene: .
clone size: few
CDR3 protein: CASSTSGELWEAFF
CDR3 DNA: TGTGCCAGCAGCACCAGCGGAGAGTTGTGGGAAGCTTTCTTT

V gene: TRBV5-1
CDR3 length: 15
J gene: TRBJ2-7
D gene: .
clone size: many
CDR3 protein: CASSLYGGVAYEQYF
CDR3 DNA: TGCGCCAGCAGCTTGTACGGGGGTGTTGCCTACGAGCAGTACTTC

V gene: TRBV20-1
CDR3 length: 15
J gene: TRBJ2-1
D gene: .
clone size: many
CDR3 protein: CSASPAGAPYNEQFF
CDR3 DNA: TGCAGTGCTAGTCCAGCGGGTGCCCCCTACAATGAGCAGTTCTTC

V gene: TRBV4-3
CDR3 length: 14
J gene: TRBJ2-3
D gene: .
clone size: many
CDR3 protein: CASSQMAGTDTQYF
CDR3 DNA: TGCGCCAGCAGCCAGATGGCAGGGACAGATACGCAGTATTTT

V gene: TRBV12-3/TRBV12-4
CDR3 length: 12
J gene: TRBJ1-1
D gene: .
clone size: few
CDR3 protein: CASTWEVTEAFF
CDR3 DNA: TGTGCCAGCACCTGGGAGGTTACTGAAGCTTTCTTT

V gene: TRBV5-6
CDR3 length: 12
J gene: TRBJ2-7
D gene: .
clone size: .
CDR3 protein: CASSRPHGEQYF
CDR3 DNA: TGTGCCAGCAGCAGGCCCCACGGAGAGCAGTACTTC

V gene: TRBV4-3
CDR3 length: 15
J gene: TRBJ2-1
D gene: .
clone size: many
CDR3 protein: CASSRILAGQNEQFF
CDR3 DNA: TGCGCCAGCAGCCGGATCCTAGCAGGGCAAAATGAGCAGTTCTTC

V gene: TRBV6-5
CDR3 length: 13
J gene: TRBJ2-5
D gene: .
clone size: .
CDR3 protein: CASSRGPGETQYF
CDR3 DNA: TGTGCCAGCAGCCGTGGTCCCGGGGAGACCCAGTACTTC

V gene: TRBV27
CDR3 length: 17
J gene: TRBJ2-3
D gene: TRBD2
clone size: many
CDR3 protein: CASSLSPGSGGTDTQYF
CDR3 DNA: TGTGCCAGCAGTTTATCCCCAGGAAGCGGGGGAACAGATACGCAGTATTTT

V gene: TRBV7-2
CDR3 length: 15
J gene: TRBJ1-1
D gene: .
clone size: many
CDR3 protein: CASSRRGRGDLGAFF
CDR3 DNA: TGTGCCAGCAGCCGACGGGGACGGGGGGATTTAGGAGCTTTCTTT

V gene: TRBV4-3
CDR3 length: 15
J gene: TRBJ2-3
D gene: .
clone size: .
CDR3 protein: CASSQRRGGPDTQYF
CDR3 DNA: TGCGCCAGCAGTCAAAGGAGGGGGGGTCCAGATACGCAGTATTTT

V gene: TRBV6-1
CDR3 length: 15
J gene: TRBJ1-5
D gene: .
clone size: many
CDR3 protein: CASSEALWGGQPQHF
CDR3 DNA: TGTGCCAGCAGTGAAGCGCTTTGGGGGGGTCAGCCCCAGCATTTT

V gene: TRBV24-1
CDR3 length: 12
J gene: TRBJ2-1
D gene: .
clone size: few
CDR3 protein: CATSDPPSEQFF
CDR3 DNA: TGTGCCACCAGTGATCCACCAAGTGAGCAGTTCTTC

V gene: TRBV5-4
CDR3 length: 15
J gene: TRBJ2-7
D gene: TRBD1
clone size: many
CDR3 protein: CASSFLDRLRDEQYF
CDR3 DNA: TGTGCCAGCAGCTTTCTGGACAGGCTGCGAGACGAGCAGTACTTC

V gene: TRBV5-1
CDR3 length: 19
J gene: TRBJ2-3
D gene: TRBD2
clone size: few
CDR3 protein: CASRINPILAGVRTDTQYF
CDR3 DNA: TGCGCCAGCAGAATCAATCCCATACTAGCGGGGGTGCGCACAGATACGCAGTATTTT

V gene: TRBV19
CDR3 length: 13
J gene: TRBJ1-1
D gene: .
clone size: .
CDR3 protein: CASSIGLGSEAFF
CDR3 DNA: TGTGCCAGTAGTATCGGGCTGGGTAGTGAAGCTTTCTTT

V gene: TRBV2
CDR3 length: 14
J gene: TRBJ1-1
D gene: .
clone size: few
CDR3 protein: CASNSGSMNTEAFF
CDR3 DNA: TGTGCCAGCAACTCCGGCAGCATGAACACTGAAGCTTTCTTT

V gene: TRBV5-6
CDR3 length: 12
J gene: TRBJ1-1
D gene: .
clone size: .
CDR3 protein: CASSFQGSEAFF
CDR3 DNA: TGTGCCAGCAGCTTCCAGGGGTCTGAAGCTTTCTTT

V gene: TRBV28
CDR3 length: 17
J gene: TRBJ2-3
D gene: .
clone size: many
CDR3 protein: CASSYRDGTISTDTQYF
CDR3 DNA: TGTGCCAGCAGTTATCGGGACGGAACCATCAGCACAGATACGCAGTATTTT

V gene: TRBV20-1
CDR3 length: 13
J gene: TRBJ2-7
D gene: .
clone size: many
CDR3 protein: CSAMRPGWDEQYF
CDR3 DNA: TGCAGTGCTATGCGACCGGGCTGGGACGAGCAGTACTTC

V gene: TRBV7-9
CDR3 length: 15
J gene: TRBJ2-1
D gene: .
clone size: .
CDR3 protein: CASSPEGGSYNEQFF
CDR3 DNA: TGTGCCAGCAGCCCCGAGGGGGGCTCTTACAATGAGCAGTTCTTC

V gene: TRBV7-9
CDR3 length: 17
J gene: TRBJ2-1
D gene: TRBD2
clone size: .
CDR3 protein: CASSPTSGGAFLNEQFF
CDR3 DNA: TGTGCCAGCAGCCCTACTAGCGGGGGGGCCTTTCTCAATGAGCAGTTCTTC

V gene: TRBV12-3/TRBV12-4
CDR3 length: 13
J gene: TRBJ2-7
D gene: TRBD2
clone size: many
CDR3 protein: CASSLRTSYEQYF
CDR3 DNA: TGTGCCAGCAGTTTACGGACTAGCTACGAGCAGTACTTC

V gene: TRBV6-4
CDR3 length: 15
J gene: TRBJ2-1
D gene: .
clone size: .
CDR3 protein: CASSAELGSYNEQFF
CDR3 DNA: TGTGCCAGCAGTGCCGAGTTAGGCTCCTACAATGAGCAGTTCTTC

V gene: TRBV28
CDR3 length: 18
J gene: TRBJ2-2
D gene: TRBD1
clone size: few
CDR3 protein: CASSPPQGAYANTGELFF
CDR3 DNA: TGTGCCAGCAGTCCGCCCCAGGGGGCCTATGCGAACACCGGGGAGCTGTTTTTT

V gene: TRBV9
CDR3 length: 14
J gene: TRBJ2-4
D gene: .
clone size: few
CDR3 protein: CASSVGPGSNIQYF
CDR3 DNA: TGTGCCAGCAGCGTAGGGCCAGGGTCAAACATTCAGTACTTC

V gene: TRBV20-1
CDR3 length: 12
J gene: TRBJ2-5
D gene: .
clone size: many
CDR3 protein: CSASRGRETQYF
CDR3 DNA: TGCAGTGCGTCCAGGGGAAGAGAGACCCAGTACTTC

V gene: TRBV2
CDR3 length: 14
J gene: TRBJ2-2
D gene: .
clone size: .
CDR3 protein: CASSKDSGTGELFF
CDR3 DNA: TGTGCCAGCAGTAAAGACAGCGGCACCGGGGAGCTGTTTTTT

V gene: TRBV18
CDR3 length: 13
J gene: TRBJ2-7
D gene: .
clone size: .
CDR3 protein: CASSPDGVYEQYF
CDR3 DNA: TGTGCCAGCTCACCGGACGGAGTTTACGAGCAGTACTTC

V gene: TRBV14
CDR3 length: 15
J gene: TRBJ2-3
D gene: TRBD2
clone size: few
CDR3 protein: CASSHPRGGTDTQYF
CDR3 DNA: TGTGCCAGCAGCCACCCGCGGGGGGGCACAGATACGCAGTATTTT

V gene: TRBV7-2
CDR3 length: 13
J gene: TRBJ2-5
D gene: .
clone size: many
CDR3 protein: CASSFTGQETQYF
CDR3 DNA: TGTGCCAGCAGCTTCACAGGGCAAGAGACCCAGTACTTC

V gene: TRBV28
CDR3 length: 15
J gene: TRBJ2-1
D gene: TRBD2
clone size: many
CDR3 protein: CASSLVSGGASQQFF
CDR3 DNA: TGTGCCAGCAGTTTAGTTAGCGGGGGGGCCAGCCAGCAGTTCTTC

V gene: TRBV7-2
CDR3 length: 13
J gene: TRBJ1-2
D gene: .
clone size: many
CDR3 protein: CASSLGSGVGYTF
CDR3 DNA: TGTGCCAGCAGCTTAGGGTCTGGGGTTGGCTACACCTTC

V gene: TRBV6-2/TRBV6-3
CDR3 length: 15
J gene: TRBJ2-7
D gene: TRBD2
clone size: .
CDR3 protein: CASSYGLAGKYEQYF
CDR3 DNA: TGTGCCAGCAGTTATGGGCTAGCGGGGAAGTACGAGCAGTACTTC

V gene: TRBV7-3
CDR3 length: 15
J gene: TRBJ2-3
D gene: TRBD2
clone size: .
CDR3 protein: CASSLGLAPADTQYF
CDR3 DNA: TGTGCCAGCAGCTTAGGACTAGCCCCGGCAGATACGCAGTATTTT

V gene: TRBV12-3/TRBV12-4
CDR3 length: 15
J gene: TRBJ2-7
D gene: .
clone size: few
CDR3 protein: CASSLMLTASYEQYF
CDR3 DNA: TGTGCCAGCAGTTTAATGTTGACGGCTTCCTACGAGCAGTACTTC

V gene: TRBV25-1
CDR3 length: 11
J gene: TRBJ2-3
D gene: .
clone size: many
CDR3 protein: CASSERDTQYF
CDR3 DNA: TGTGCCAGCAGTGAGAGAGATACGCAGTATTTT

V gene: TRBV7-9
CDR3 length: 16
J gene: TRBJ1-4
D gene: .
clone size: .
CDR3 protein: CASSLGTGFTDEKLFF
CDR3 DNA: TGTGCCAGCAGCTTGGGCACAGGGTTCACGGATGAAAAACTGTTTTTT

V gene: TRBV7-9
CDR3 length: 14
J gene: TRBJ1-5
D gene: .
clone size: many
CDR3 protein: CASSLGGMEQPQHF
CDR3 DNA: TGTGCCAGCAGCTTAGGAGGTATGGAACAGCCCCAGCATTTT

V gene: TRBV30
CDR3 length: 16
J gene: TRBJ2-1
D gene: TRBD2
clone size: few
CDR3 protein: CAWRHSGGRHRNEQFF
CDR3 DNA: TGTGCCTGGAGGCATAGCGGGGGCCGACACCGCAATGAGCAGTTCTTC

V gene: TRBV7-7
CDR3 length: 13
J gene: TRBJ1-3
D gene: .
clone size: many
CDR3 protein: CASSSDSGNTIYF
CDR3 DNA: TGTGCTAGCAGCTCCGATTCTGGAAACACCATATATTTT